This T cell receptor beta chain was recovered during a study of blood T cell repertoires in COVID-19. Study summary: T cells, B-cell-depleted T cells, or PBMCs supplied cDNA or gDNA.

Trimming shortened V by 6 bases and J by 8 bases, and 13 bases separated the two germline ends. There are 12 residues in the CDR3. CDR1 is MNHEY, CDR2 SMNVEV, per germline (reference sequence). Generated by immunoSEQ multiplex PCR, the TCRdb table keeps only in-frame clones and is missing some. The data hold 300,000 or so clones, with approximately 90% observed a single time. The sequenced sample was peripheral blood. The rearrangement joins TRBV27 to TRBJ1-2, with a tentative D call TRBD1 (6 bases). The sequence was collected from a woman aged 35 to 49 with acute or convalescent COVID-19. CDR3 DNA: TGTGCCAGCAGGGAAACAGGGAACGGCTACACCTTC. It yields the protein CASRETGNGYTF.